The 30 T cell receptor beta chains below come from one sample, sequenced in a study of T cell responses to AZD1222 COVID-19 vaccine. The table came from immunoSEQ multiplex PCR; TCRdb's copy has only in-frame clones and leaves some out. The sample has about 190,000 clones; about 92% are singletons. Material: peripheral blood, obtained on day 0 of AZD1222 vaccination. Every receptor here comes from an adult in good health.

The chain combines TRBV13 with TRBJ2-1; TRBD2 matches 8 bases. CDR3 length: 15 amino acids. The V and J ends lost 4 bases and 5 bases, in that order; junction bases with no gene match: 7. CDR1 and CDR2 (germline): PRHDT, FYEKMQ (reference sequence). The CDR3 spells CASSSRRGADNEQFF. The DNA of the CDR3 is TGTGCCAGCAGCTCGAGGCGGGGGGCCGACAATGAGCAGTTCTTC.

V usage is TRBV12-3 or TRBV12-4 and J usage is TRBJ1-2; D is undetermined. This CDR3 has 13 residues. The ends were cut back, 7 bases at V and 8 bases at J, with 17 bases in the middle. In nucleotides, the CDR3 is TGTGCCAGCACCCCACTTGGTAGGAGGGGCTACACCTTC. It yields the protein CASTPLGRRGYTF.

V gene TRBV29-1 combines with J gene TRBJ2-1; TRBD2 aligns across 11 bases. Germline assignment: CDR1 SQVTM and CDR2 ANQGSEA. The CDR3 totals 14 residues. V was pared by 6 bases and J by 4 bases, with 5 bases of the junction left unmatched. CDR3 protein: CSVATSGVYNEQFF. CDR3 nucleotide sequence: TGCAGCGTCGCGACTAGCGGGGTTTACAATGAGCAGTTCTTC.

The J gene is TRBJ2-7, the V gene TRBV27, with a weak D call TRBD2 (6 bases). CDR3 length equals 11 residues. Trimming took 8 bases from V and 6 from J, leaving 11 bases between them. CDR1 and CDR2 from the germline V gene are MNHEY and SMNVEV (reference sequence). In nucleotides, the CDR3 is TGTGCCAGCTTAAACGGGGGCGAGCAGTACTTC. Its translation is CASLNGGEQYF.

A note on this clone: Other DNA sequences in this specimen translate into the identical CDR3. The V gene is TRBV2, the J gene TRBJ1-2, with unresolved D. Germline CDR1 SNHLY, CDR2 FYNNEI. Trimming shortened V by 2 bases and J by 2 bases, and 0 bases separated the two germline ends. The CDR3 extends over 11 amino acids. The CDR3, as DNA: TGTGCCAGCAGTGAAAACTATGGCTACACCTTC. Its translation is CASSENYGYTF.

The chain is built from TRBV7-8 and TRBJ1-1, with D possibly TRBD1 on 6 matching bases. The V gene lost 5 bases and the J gene lost 4 bases, with 14 bases spanning the gap. Germline CDR1 is SGHVS and CDR2 is FQNEAQ. There are 14 residues in the CDR3. CDR3 nucleotide sequence: TGTGCCAGCAGCCTTACAGGGTTGGCCACTGAAGCTTTCTTT. Translation gives CASSLTGLATEAFF.

This clone was detected only once. CDR3 sequence (DNA): TGTGCCATACGAAGGACTGTGAACACTGAAGCTTTCTTT. Its translation: CAIRRTVNTEAFF. The chain links TRBV6-5 to TRBJ1-1; D not certain. The germline V gene encodes CDR1 MNHEY and CDR2 SVGAGI. The CDR3 spans 13 residues. Deletions cut 10 bases from V and 0 bases from J, with 12 bases between.

The rearrangement links TRBV28 to TRBJ1-2; TRBD1 agrees at 8 bases. In germline, CDR1 is MDHEN, CDR2 SYDVKM. V shed 5 bases, J shed 7 bases, and the junction held 12 bases outside the gene matches. This CDR3 is built from 15 residues. CDR3 residues: CASSPLGQGMGGYTF. CDR3 DNA: TGTGCCAGCAGTCCCTTAGGACAGGGAATGGGTGGCTACACCTTC.

The chain links TRBV18 to TRBJ2-7, with D unresolved. Germline V gives CDR1 KGHSH, CDR2 LQKENI. Trimming took off 0 bases at V and 3 bases at J, with 15 bases between the two ends. CDR3 size: 16 residues. The CDR3 DNA reads TGTGCCAGCTCACCACCGGGGTCAGGTATGGACTACGAGCAGTACTTC. The encoded protein is CASSPPGSGMDYEQYF.

V usage is TRBV28 and J usage is TRBJ1-4; no clear D. The CDR3 extends over 14 amino acids. Trimming stripped 4 bases from V and 5 bases from J, with 11 bases between. Germline values: CDR1 MDHEN, CDR2 SYDVKM. The CDR3 spells CASSSGSVNEKLFF. CDR3 in DNA: TGTGCCAGCAGTTCAGGTTCGGTAAATGAAAAACTGTTTTTT.

V is TRBV7-2 and J is TRBJ1-5, with a possible D match to TRBD1 (5 bases). Germline CDR1 is SGHTA and CDR2 is FQGNSA. V lost 5 bases and J lost 5, with 13 bases in between. The CDR3 runs to 14 residues. The CDR3 DNA reads TGTGCCAGCAGCCCGGGGCAGCACGATCAGCCCCAGCATTTT. Protein: CASSPGQHDQPQHF.

The chain recombines TRBV5-6 with TRBJ1-1; tentative D call: TRBD1 (5 bases). Germline CDR1 SGHDT, CDR2 YYEEEE. V was clipped by 5 bases and J by 0 bases, with 17 bases between them. The CDR3 has 16 residues. The CDR3 DNA reads as TGTGCCAGCAGTTTTCAGGGATTTGACATGAACACTGAAGCTTTCTTT. This translates into CASSFQGFDMNTEAFF.

This clone was counted once. The chain carries TRBV9 and TRBJ1-2; D is unresolved. V lost 0 bases and J 5 bases, leaving 11 bases between the germline ends. Germline V gene lookup returns CDR1 SGDLS and CDR2 YYNGEE. This CDR3 region has 14 residues. CDR3 coding DNA: TGTGCCAGCAGCGTAGGTACGATGGGATATGGCTACACCTTC. This codes for CASSVGTMGYGYTF.

The chain has TRBV6-5 and TRBJ2-7; D is unclear. Per the germline V gene, CDR1 is MNHEY and CDR2 is SVGAGI. V shed 5 bases and J shed 6 bases, with 17 bases lying between them. The CDR3 consists of 14 residues. The CDR3 is CASSPGDRWAEQYF. The CDR3 bases are TGTGCCAGCAGTCCTGGAGATCGGTGGGCCGAGCAGTACTTC.

The chain links TRBV12-5 to TRBJ1-5; D may be TRBD1 (5 bases). The germline V gene has CDR1 LGHNT and CDR2 FRNRAP. The CDR3 length is 16 residues. Trimming removed 1 base from V and 3 bases from J, with 13 bases in between. CDR3 bases: TGTGCTAGTGGTTTGGGGAGGCAGGGTTACAATCAGCCCCAGCATTTT. Protein product: CASGLGRQGYNQPQHF. Based on the CDR3 plus reference TRBV12-5 and TRBJ1-5, the full variable domain is DARVTQTPRHKVTEMGQEVTMRCQPILGHNTVFWYRQTMMQGLELLAYFRNRAPLDDSGMPKDRFSAEMPDATLATLKIQPSEPRDSAVYFCASGLGRQGYNQPQHFGDGTRLSIL.

CDR3 DNA: TGTGCCAGCAAGCGGGACAGTTCACCCCTCCACTTT. This sequence encodes CASKRDSSPLHF. This sequence joins TRBV2 and TRBJ1-6, with TRBD1 identical over 7 bases. After removal of 7 bases from V and 9 bases from J, the junction contained 3 bases not matched to a gene. The CDR3 runs 12 residues. The germline gives CDR1 SNHLY, CDR2 FYNNEI. Full variable domain (outside the CDR3, taken from reference TRBV2 and TRBJ1-6): EPEVTQTPSHQVTQMGQEVILRCVPISNHLYFYWYRQILGQKVEFLVSFYNNEISEKSEIFDDQFSVERPDGSNFTLKIRSTKLEDSAMYFCASKRDSSPLHFGNGTRLTVT.

The V and J genes are TRBV6-6 and TRBJ2-7; D uncertain. V lost 5 bases and J 4 bases, leaving 12 bases between the germline ends. Looked up from germline, CDR1 is MNHNY and CDR2 is SVGAGI (reference sequence). The CDR3 has 13 amino acids. CDR3 region: CASSKIAVYEQYF. In nucleotides, the CDR3 is TGTGCCAGCAGTAAAATAGCAGTATACGAGCAGTACTTC.

V and J are TRBV7-3 and TRBJ1-1; no definite D call. Germline V gene sequence: CDR1 SGHTA, CDR2 FQGTGA. Trimming removed 2 bases from V and 0 bases from J, with 4 bases in between. The CDR3 consists of 13 residues. CDR3 DNA sequence: TGTGCCAGCAGCTTAGTTCTGAACACTGAAGCTTTCTTT. As protein: CASSLVLNTEAFF.

V is TRBV5-5 and J is TRBJ1-2; D gene uncertain. CDR3 length: 16 residues. CDR1 and CDR2 from the germline V gene are SGHKS and YYEKEE (reference sequence). V lost 3 bases and J lost 4, with 19 bases in between. CDR3 sequence reads: CASSSESGHLRYGYTF. Here the CDR3 DNA reads TGTGCCAGCAGCTCGGAAAGTGGGCACCTACGCTATGGCTACACCTTC.

A word on this clone: The same CDR3 can be traced to other DNA sequences in this sample. V and J are TRBV5-1 and TRBJ2-3, with D perhaps TRBD2 (7 bases). CDR3 length: 14 amino acids. Germline V gene lookup returns CDR1 SGHRS and CDR2 YFSETQ. The V and J ends lost 6 bases and 1 base respectively, with 12 bases between them. The CDR3 DNA is TGCGCCAGCAACGGGGGGCGGGGCACAGATACGCAGTATTTT. Translated, it gives CASNGGRGTDTQYF. The full variable domain, with the rest looked up from reference TRBV5-1 and TRBJ2-3, is KAGVTQTPRYLIKTRGQQVTLSCSPISGHRSVSWYQQTPGQGLQFLFEYFSETQRNKGNFPGRFSGRQFSNSRSEMNVSTLELGDSALYLCASNGGRGTDTQYFGPGTRLTVL.

The rearrangement joins TRBV3-1 (or the pseudogene TRBV3-2) to TRBJ1-1; D uncertain. Trimming shortened V by 1 base and J by 14 bases, and 14 bases separated the two germline ends. CDR1 LGHDT and CDR2 YNNKEL come from the germline V gene (reference sequence). This CDR3 has 12 residues. CDR3 bases: TGTGCCAGCAGCCAAGTGAGGCGTGGCCACTTCTTT. Protein product: CASSQVRRGHFF.

The chain uses TRBV6-5 and TRBJ2-5; D gene unclear. V was trimmed by 5 bases and J by 5 bases, leaving 12 bases between them. Germline V gives CDR1 MNHEY, CDR2 SVGAGI. The CDR3 runs to 13 residues. CDR3 sequence (DNA): TGTGCCAGCAGTCCCATAGGTGGGGAGACCCAGTACTTC. Protein sequence: CASSPIGGETQYF.

About this clone: With a much larger clone just one base away, this may be a read error. The chain uses TRBV18 and TRBJ1-6; D call uncertain. Between the trimmed V and J ends, which lost 5 bases and 5 bases, there was a span of 16 bases. CDR3 length: 16 amino acids. Germline V gene lookup returns CDR1 KGHSH and CDR2 LQKENI. CDR3 region: CASSSTTAVNNSPLHF. Here the CDR3 DNA reads TGTGCCAGCTCATCTACGACTGCGGTAAATAATTCACCCCTCCACTTT. Full variable domain (remainder filled in from reference TRBV18 and TRBJ1-6): NAGVMQNPRHLVRRRGQEARLRCSPMKGHSHVYWYRQLPEEGLKFMVYLQKENIIDESGMPKERFSAEFPKEGPSILRIQQVVRGDSAAYFCASSSTTAVNNSPLHFGNGTRLTVT.

This chain links TRBV4-2 with TRBJ2-3; 14 bases are a match to TRBD2. V shed 1 base, J shed 4 bases, and the junction held 13 bases outside the gene matches. This CDR3 spans 20 amino acids. Germline V gene lookup returns CDR1 LGHNA and CDR2 YNFKEQ. CDR3: CASSQVGLAGGEGSPDTQYF. CDR3 nucleotides: TGTGCCAGCAGCCAAGTCGGACTAGCGGGGGGCGAAGGGAGTCCAGATACGCAGTATTTT.

Concerning this clone itself: Other DNA sequences from this sample encode an identical CDR3 as well. The chain recombines TRBV6-4 with TRBJ2-2; D not certain. Germline V gives CDR1 MRHNA, CDR2 SNTAGT. The CDR3 is 13 residues long. V was trimmed by 3 bases and J by 5 bases, leaving 7 bases between them. CDR3 DNA sequence: TGTGCCAGCAGTGAGCAAGGAACCGGGGAGCTGTTTTTT. Translating gives CASSEQGTGELFF.

This chain connects TRBV7-2 to TRBJ1-5; TRBD1 might be the D (5 bases). V shed 7 bases and J shed 6 bases, with 13 bases lying between them. The CDR3 consists of 13 residues. CDR1 is SGHTA, CDR2 FQGNSA, per germline. In DNA form, the CDR3 reads TGTGCCAGCACCCTCGGGGGGGGTCAGCCCCAGCATTTT. It codes for CASTLGGGQPQHF.

This chain links TRBV30 with TRBJ1-1; a weak D match, TRBD1 (5 bases). V dropped 5 bases and J dropped 7 bases, with 20 bases sitting between them. The CDR3 spans 14 residues. Germline V lookup: CDR1 GTSNPN, CDR2 SVGIG (reference sequence). The CDR3 loop reads CAWVMWGESIEAFF. In nucleotides, the CDR3 is TGTGCCTGGGTAATGTGGGGGGAATCCATTGAAGCTTTCTTT.

The chain combines TRBV6-6 with TRBJ1-4, with D perhaps matching TRBD1 (6 bases). Germline V CDR1 and CDR2: MNHNY, SVGAGI (reference sequence). Trimming cost V 6 bases and J 4 bases, with 18 bases left between them. The CDR3 loop spans 16 amino acids. CDR3 residues: CASSRRRGSNNEKLFF. In DNA, the CDR3 is TGTGCCAGCAGCCGGCGGAGGGGGAGTAATAATGAAAAACTGTTTTTT.

The chain couples TRBV18 to TRBJ2-7; 8 nucleotides line up with TRBD1. V trimming: 1 base; J trimming: 6 bases; junction bases outside the gene matches: 5. The CDR3 runs 14 residues. CDR1 and CDR2 (germline): KGHSH, LQKENI. DNA of the CDR3: TGTGCCAGCTCACCACTGACAGGGGAAGGCGAGCAGTACTTC. Translating it yields CASSPLTGEGEQYF. The full variable domain, with the rest looked up from reference TRBV18 and TRBJ2-7, is NAGVMQNPRHLVRRRGQEARLRCSPMKGHSHVYWYRQLPEEGLKFMVYLQKENIIDESGMPKERFSAEFPKEGPSILRIQQVVRGDSAAYFCASSPLTGEGEQYFGPGTRLTVT.

V and J are TRBV18 and TRBJ1-2; D call uncertain. Deletions cut 0 bases from V and 4 bases from J, with 6 bases between. Germline CDR1 is KGHSH and CDR2 is LQKENI. The CDR3 covers 13 residues. CDR3 sequence (DNA): TGTGCCAGCTCACCACCAGTAACCTATGGCTACACCTTC. Translated: CASSPPVTYGYTF.